This TCR beta chain was sequenced for a study of blood T cell repertoires in COVID-19. Turning to the study itself: Acute and convalescent COVID-19 specimens originated in the United States, Italy and Spain. Nucleic acid was either cDNA or gDNA, and it came from T cells, B-cell-depleted T cells, or PBMCs.

Germline V gene lookup returns CDR1 SGHVS and CDR2 FQNEAQ. This CDR3 spans 14 amino acids. V was pared by 5 bases and J by 4 bases, with 14 bases between. In the authors' workflow: Amplification of reference gene primers was used by the study to estimate nucleated cell counts. Sequencing used immunoSEQ multiplex PCR; TCRdb keeps in-frame clones, though not all of them. The DNA gave D and trimming, while V, J and clone size come from that table. Of about 120,000 clones in the sample, approximately 81% were seen once. Sequenced input: peripheral blood. The sequence came from a middle-aged man with active or convalescent COVID-19. The chain has TRBV7-8 and TRBJ1-2, with D maybe TRBD1 (5 bases). CDR3: CASSPKTDIYGYTF. CDR3 nucleotide sequence: TGTGCCAGCAGCCCGAAGACAGATATCTATGGCTACACCTTC. The variable domain in full, with the rest retrieved from reference TRBV7-8 and TRBJ1-2, is GAGVSQSPRYKVAKRGQDVALRCDPISGHVSLFWYQQALGQGPEFLTYFQNEAQLDKSGLPSDRFFAERPEGSVSTLKIQRTQQEDSAVYLCASSPKTDIYGYTFGSGTRLTVV.